The 21 T cell receptor beta chains below all came from one sample that was sequenced in a study of T-cell memory formation after mild COVID-19. Each CDR3 protein gets one entry after TCRdb re-called the 5' RACE reads with MiXCR. This sample has approximately 250,000 distinct CDR3 sequences, with 15% to 19% found just once. The specimen sequenced was PBMCs or a T cell subset sorted from them (not recorded which). The receptor source for this set is an adult woman who had mild COVID-19 (a few samples of this study predate the infection). Cell type and time point are not known.

The J gene is TRBJ2-5, the V gene TRBV24-1, with 8 bases lining up with TRBD2. The germline V gene encodes CDR1 KGHDR and CDR2 SFDVKD. V lost 12 bases and J lost 5; bases outside the gene matches: 10. The CDR3 totals 13 residues. The CDR3 DNA reads TGTGCCTCCGCGCGGGGGGCAGGGGAGACCCAGTACTTC. Its translation: CASARGAGETQYF.

This chain connects TRBV5-6 to TRBJ2-3, with D uncertain. The CDR3 length is 15 residues. V was trimmed by 1 base and J by 1 base, leaving 10 bases between them. The V gene's germline CDR1 is SGHDT and CDR2 YYEEEE. The CDR3 protein is CASSLSPYGTDTQYF. The CDR3 nucleotides read TGTGCCAGCAGCTTGTCCCCATATGGCACAGATACGCAGTATTTT.

The rearrangement uses TRBV7-8 and TRBJ2-5, with D possibly TRBD1 on 6 matching bases. V lost 1 base to trimming and J lost 12 bases, with 12 bases between them. In germline, CDR1 is SGHVS, CDR2 FQNEAQ. The CDR3 contains 12 residues. The chain's CDR3 is CASSLVQGQKYF. CDR3 nucleotides: TGTGCCAGCAGCTTAGTACAGGGTCAGAAGTACTTC.

There are many counts of this clonotype. The J gene is TRBJ2-7, the V gene TRBV9, with 14 bases that match TRBD2. Germline CDR1 reads SGDLS; CDR2 reads YYNGEE. J lost 5 bases, V lost 2 bases, and 3 bases had no gene match. The CDR3 has 15 residues. The CDR3 DNA sequence: TGTGCCAGCAGCGTGGGACTAGCGGGAGAACACGAGCAGTACTTC. Protein product: CASSVGLAGEHEQYF.

This clonotype was counted at least ten times. Written as DNA, the CDR3 is TGCGCCAGCTTCATGGACTTTTCTCCGGGGAATACGCAGTATTTT. As protein: CASFMDFSPGNTQYF. The V and J genes are TRBV5-1 and TRBJ2-3; weak D call: TRBD2 (5 bases). V lost 7 bases, J lost 7 bases, and 22 bases lay in between. The CDR3 spans 15 residues. The germline V gene has CDR1 SGHRS and CDR2 YFSETQ. The full variable domain, its missing parts supplied by reference TRBV5-1 and TRBJ2-3, is KAGVTQTPRYLIKTRGQQVTLSCSPISGHRSVSWYQQTPGQGLQFLFEYFSETQRNKGNFPGRFSGRQFSNSRSEMNVSTLELGDSALYLCASFMDFSPGNTQYFGPGTRLTVL.

This clonotype was recorded a few times. This chain links TRBV18 with TRBJ1-1; D not certain. V lost 1 base, J lost 3 bases, and 6 bases lay in between. This CDR3 has 13 residues. Germline CDR1 reads KGHSH; CDR2 reads LQKENI. This CDR3 is CASSPREDTEAFF. CDR3 DNA: TGTGCCAGCTCACCACGGGAAGACACTGAAGCTTTCTTT.

This clonotype was seen more than once but under ten times. The rearrangement uses TRBV7-3 and TRBJ2-1, with D perhaps TRBD2 (5 bases). CDR1 and CDR2 from the germline V gene are SGHTA and FQGTGA. Trimming pared 5 bases from V and 0 bases from J, leaving 11 bases between. The CDR3 has 15 amino acids. DNA for the CDR3: TGTGCCAGCAGCCCGGACTCAGGCTCCTACAATGAGCAGTTCTTC. Amino acids: CASSPDSGSYNEQFF.

This clonotype was seen repeatedly, ten times or more. The V call is TRBV24-1, the J call TRBJ2-7; tentative D call: TRBD1 (6 bases). The CDR3 runs 12 residues. CDR1 is KGHDR and CDR2 is SFDVKD in the germline V gene. The ends were cut back, 4 bases at V and 3 bases at J, with 6 bases in the middle. This chain's CDR3 is CATSEQGYEQYF. The DNA of the CDR3 is TGTGCCACCAGTGAACAGGGCTACGAGCAGTACTTC.

This chain connects TRBV11-2 to TRBJ2-3, with D possibly called TRBD1 or TRBD2 (5 bases each). Germline CDR1 is SGHAT and CDR2 is FQNNGV. This CDR3 has 15 amino acids. Trimming shortened V by 8 bases and J by 5 bases, and 20 bases separated the two germline ends. The chain's CDR3 is CASGRGVPGRDTQYF. CDR3 coding DNA: TGTGCCAGCGGCCGGGGCGTTCCGGGACGAGATACGCAGTATTTT.

This chain uses TRBV18 with TRBJ1-2; D not certain. Trimming left V 6 bases short and J 6 bases short, with 20 bases between. This CDR3 spans 15 amino acids. Looked up from germline, CDR1 is KGHSH and CDR2 is LQKENI. DNA for the CDR3: TGTGCCAGCTCCCCCAGCACTATTCCGAGGGATGGCTACACCTTC. Protein product: CASSPSTIPRDGYTF. The full variable domain, rest sourced from reference TRBV18 and TRBJ1-2, is NAGVMQNPRHLVRRRGQEARLRCSPMKGHSHVYWYRQLPEEGLKFMVYLQKENIIDESGMPKERFSAEFPKEGPSILRIQQVVRGDSAAYFCASSPSTIPRDGYTFGSGTRLTVV.

The chain links TRBV5-6 to TRBJ2-7; D could derive from TRBD1 or TRBD2 (5 bases each). Trimming left V 6 bases short and J 3 bases short, with 16 bases between. The CDR3 length is 14 residues. From germline, CDR1 is SGHDT and CDR2 YYEEEE. The CDR3 here is CASTEWGILYEQYF. Here the CDR3 DNA reads TGTGCCAGCACTGAGTGGGGGATCCTCTACGAGCAGTACTTC.

The chain joins TRBV29-1 to TRBJ2-1, with no clear D. Looked up from germline, CDR1 is SQVTM and CDR2 is ANQGSEA. The CDR3 sequence is 11 residues long. The DNA for the CDR3 is TGCATGTCTGGTGGGTACAATGAGCAGTTCTTC. This translates into CMSGGYNEQFF.

This chain joins TRBV3-1 and TRBJ2-3, with TRBD2 identical over 7 bases. The length of the CDR3 is 14 residues. The trim removed 4 bases at V and 5 bases at J, leaving 6 bases unmatched. CDR1 LGHDT and CDR2 YNNKEL come from the germline V gene (reference sequence). The CDR3 protein is CASSRGLGVDTQYF. The CDR3 coding sequence is TGTGCCAGCAGCCGAGGACTAGGTGTAGATACGCAGTATTTT.

The DNA of the CDR3 is TGTGCCAGCAGGGGACAGGGGGCGCGAACTGAAGCTTTCTTT. Protein sequence: CASRGQGARTEAFF. The chain combines TRBV2 with TRBJ1-1; 12 positions match TRBD1. J lost 5 bases, V lost 6 bases, and 4 bases had no gene match. The CDR3 runs to 14 residues. Germline lookup yields CDR1 SNHLY and CDR2 FYNNEI.

The table lists this clonotype with a few counts. J is TRBJ2-1 and V is TRBV5-1; D ambiguous. V was clipped by 4 bases and J by 5 bases, with 13 bases between them. The CDR3 is made up of 14 amino acids. CDR1 SGHRS and CDR2 YFSETQ come from the germline V gene. CDR3 nucleotides: TGCGCCAGCAGCACGACCGGGCCCCACAATGAGCAGTTCTTC. Translating it yields CASSTTGPHNEQFF.

The table lists this clonotype with a few counts. The chain links TRBV2 to TRBJ2-2; D possibly matches TRBD1 or TRBD2 (6 bases each). CDR3 size: 14 residues. Germline loops: CDR1 SNHLY, CDR2 FYNNEI. V shed 3 bases and J shed 5 bases, with 10 bases lying between them. CDR3 loop: CASSDQGRTGELFF. Written as DNA, the CDR3 is TGTGCCAGCAGTGATCAGGGGAGGACCGGGGAGCTGTTTTTT.

V usage is TRBV6-5 and J usage is TRBJ1-3, with D maybe TRBD1 (5 bases). V was pared by 6 bases and J by 0 bases, with 15 bases between. Germline CDR1 and CDR2: MNHEY and SVGAGI. The CDR3 is 16 residues long. The CDR3: CASSPRGALSGNTIYF. For the CDR3, the DNA is TGTGCCAGCAGCCCCCGCGGGGCGCTCTCTGGAAACACCATATATTTT.

The gene calls are TRBV20-1 and TRBJ2-1, with D possibly being TRBD2 (6 bases). Trimming took 7 bases from V and 6 from J, leaving 16 bases between them. Germline values: CDR1 DFQATT, CDR2 SNEGSKA (reference sequence). This CDR3 has 13 amino acids. CDR3 in amino acids: CSGGRSESNEQFF. CDR3 nucleotide sequence: TGCAGTGGTGGGAGGAGTGAGAGCAATGAGCAGTTCTTC.

The gene calls are TRBV20-1 and TRBJ1-6; 10 nucleotides agree with TRBD1. The CDR3 has 11 residues. Germline CDR1 and CDR2: DFQATT and SNEGSKA (reference sequence). Written as DNA, the CDR3 is TGCAGCGGGGACAGGGGTTCACCCCTCCACTTT. Encoded protein: CSGDRGSPLHF.

This clonotype has a count of ten or more. The chain combines TRBV20-1 with TRBJ1-1; D gene ambiguous. The ends were cut back, 5 bases at V and 9 bases at J, with 22 bases in the middle. The germline V gene encodes CDR1 DFQATT and CDR2 SNEGSKA (reference sequence). This CDR3 has 14 residues. The CDR3: CSASHPSSGRQAFF. The CDR3 coding sequence is TGCAGTGCTTCCCATCCATCATCCGGTAGACAAGCTTTCTTT.

The chain couples TRBV7-9 to TRBJ2-4; D not resolved. Looked up from germline, CDR1 is SEHNR and CDR2 is FQNEAQ (reference sequence). This CDR3 has 15 amino acids. The V end was cut by 1 base, the J end by 5 bases, with 12 bases between. CDR3 loop: CASSLGPGPENIQYF. The CDR3 DNA reads as TGTGCCAGCAGCTTAGGGCCCGGGCCCGAAAACATTCAGTACTTC. Full variable domain (rest looked up from reference TRBV7-9 and TRBJ2-4): DTGVSQNPRHKITKRGQNVTFRCDPISEHNRLYWYRQTLGQGPEFLTYFQNEAQLEKSRLLSDRFSAERPKGSFSTLEIQRTEQGDSAMYLCASSLGPGPENIQYFGAGTRLSVL.